These 27 T cell receptor beta chains came from one sample sequenced in a study of shared clonotypes between healthy human individuals. Data came from immunoSEQ multiplex PCR; TCRdb stores just in-frame clones and leaves some out. The sample includes about 1.5 million clones, approximately 98% of them seen just once. The sample consisted of naive CD4+ T cells sorted from blood. The subset was: CD45RA+ positively selected. The receptors were sampled from a young man in good health.

This clone was recorded once. J is TRBJ2-5 and V is TRBV7-9; D not resolved. CDR3 length equals 13 residues. Trimming left V 4 bases short and J 4 bases short, with 10 bases between. Germline V lookup: CDR1 SEHNR, CDR2 FQNEAQ (reference sequence). The CDR3 nucleotides read TGTGCCAGCAGCTCCACAATGGGAGAGACCCAGTACTTC. The encoded protein is CASSSTMGETQYF.

The chain uses TRBV18 and TRBJ2-2; 10 nucleotides match TRBD1. The germline CDR1 and CDR2 sequences are KGHSH and LQKENI. The CDR3 has 19 amino acids. Germline trimming cut 2 bases from V and 0 bases from J; bases unmatched to any gene: 9. CDR3 amino acids: CASSPTNIGTGANTGELFF. DNA of the CDR3: TGTGCCAGCTCACCAACCAACATAGGGACAGGGGCGAACACCGGGGAGCTGTTTTTT.

The J gene is TRBJ1-5, the V gene TRBV9; unclear D gene. V was pared by 2 bases and J by 3 bases, with 9 bases between. This CDR3 is 14 amino acids long. Germline V CDR1 and CDR2: SGDLS, YYNGEE. CDR3 nucleotide sequence: TGTGCCAGCAGCGTCGGGAACGACAATCAGCCCCAGCATTTT. The encoded protein is CASSVGNDNQPQHF.

V is TRBV2 and J is TRBJ2-1; 13 bases fit TRBD2. J gave up 9 bases and V 4 bases, and 9 bases lay outside the gene matches. CDR1 is SNHLY, CDR2 FYNNEI, per germline. The CDR3 runs to 16 residues. Written as DNA, the CDR3 is TGTGCCAGCAGTGCACTAGCGGGAGGGCCTCTAAGTGAGCAGTTCTTC. This encodes CASSALAGGPLSEQFF.

The chain is built from TRBV7-6 and TRBJ2-3; 8 nucleotides agree with TRBD2. Germline-derived CDR1 and CDR2 are SGHVS and FNYEAQ. The CDR3 runs 16 residues. V lost 2 bases, J lost 3 bases, and 7 bases stayed unmatched. This chain's CDR3 is CASSLLSRGATDTQYF. The CDR3 coding sequence is TGTGCCAGCAGCTTACTCTCGCGGGGGGCGACAGATACGCAGTATTTT.

This clone has only one observation. Other DNA sequences from this sample encode an identical CDR3 as well. The rearrangement joins TRBV11-2 to TRBJ2-1; 11 nucleotides agree with TRBD2. Germline V gene sequence: CDR1 SGHAT, CDR2 FQNNGV. Trimming at V came to 8 bases and at J to 2 bases, leaving 2 bases not matched to a gene. The CDR3 is made up of 14 amino acids. Written as DNA, the CDR3 is TGTGCCAGCTCACTAGCGGGAGCCTACAATGAGCAGTTCTTC. As protein: CASSLAGAYNEQFF.

V gene TRBV6-1 combines with J gene TRBJ2-7; unclear D gene. Trimming shortened V by 8 bases and J by 0 bases, and 14 bases separated the two germline ends. This CDR3 is built from 14 residues. Germline CDR1 reads MNHNS; CDR2 reads SASEGT. The CDR3 protein is CASVGLRSSYEQYF. Written as DNA, the CDR3 is TGTGCCAGCGTTGGGCTCAGGAGCTCCTACGAGCAGTACTTC.

This rearrangement joins TRBV4-3 to TRBJ1-4; weak D call: TRBD1 (6 bases). The V gene lost 4 bases and the J gene lost 8 bases, with 17 bases spanning the gap. The CDR3 is 15 amino acids. Germline V gene data show CDR1 as LGHNA and CDR2 as YSLEER. The CDR3 DNA is TGCGCCAGCAGCCCCAAGGGGGATGAGTTGGAAAAACTGTTTTTT. Encoded protein: CASSPKGDELEKLFF.

The chain carries TRBV19 and TRBJ2-7, with 8 positions matching TRBD2. CDR1 LNHDA and CDR2 SQIVND come from the germline V gene (reference sequence). J lost 3 bases, V lost 3 bases, and 13 bases had no gene match. The CDR3 length is 17 residues. As DNA, the CDR3 is TGTGCCAGTAGTATGAGAGGAGGGACTAGAAATGGCTACGAGCAGTACTTC. Encoded protein: CASSMRGGTRNGYEQYF. Using reference TRBV19 and TRBJ2-7 for the parts outside the CDR3, the full variable domain is DGGITQSPKYLFRKEGQNVTLSCEQNLNHDAMYWYRQDPGQGLRLIYYSQIVNDFQKGDIAEGYSVSREKKESFPLTVTSAQKNPTAFYLCASSMRGGTRNGYEQYFGPGTRLTVT.

V usage is TRBV2 and J usage is TRBJ2-2; D possibly corresponds to TRBD1 (6 bases). The CDR3 extends over 14 amino acids. Per the germline V gene, CDR1 is SNHLY and CDR2 is FYNNEI. Trimming shortened V by 9 bases and J by 1 base, and 12 bases separated the two germline ends. CDR3 protein: CASRQAVNTGELFF. The CDR3 DNA is TGTGCCAGTCGACAGGCAGTGAACACCGGGGAGCTGTTTTTT. Full variable domain (missing parts from reference TRBV2 and TRBJ2-2): EPEVTQTPSHQVTQMGQEVILRCVPISNHLYFYWYRQILGQKVEFLVSFYNNEISEKSEIFDDQFSVERPDGSNFTLKIRSTKLEDSAMYFCASRQAVNTGELFFGEGSRLTVL.

The V gene is TRBV18, the J gene TRBJ2-7; weak D call: TRBD1 (5 bases). V lost 4 bases to trimming and J lost 5 bases, with 15 bases between them. CDR1 and CDR2 (germline): KGHSH, LQKENI. The CDR3 length is 14 residues. CDR3 sequence (DNA): TGTGCCAGCTCACGCCTCCCCCAGGGCCACGAGCAGTACTTC. Its protein product is CASSRLPQGHEQYF.

The gene calls are TRBV18 and TRBJ1-2; no firm D call. With 3 bases removed from V and 8 bases from J, the gap between germline ends came to 10 bases. The CDR3 has 12 residues. Germline V CDR1 and CDR2: KGHSH, LQKENI. CDR3 in amino acids: CASSPGPEGYTF. In DNA, the CDR3 is TGTGCCAGCTCACCGGGTCCCGAGGGCTACACCTTC.

The chain has TRBV11-3 and TRBJ1-1, with a possible D match to TRBD1 (6 bases). Germline V lookup: CDR1 SGHNT, CDR2 YENEEA. Trimming took off 2 bases at V and 1 base at J, with 11 bases between the two ends. The length of the CDR3 is 15 residues. The CDR3 bases are TGTGCCAGCAGCTTAAGGGGGACGGAGAACACTGAAGCTTTCTTT. It codes for CASSLRGTENTEAFF.

The chain uses TRBV28 and TRBJ1-5; weak D call: TRBD1 (5 bases). This CDR3 spans 15 amino acids. CDR1 and CDR2 (germline): MDHEN, SYDVKM. Trimming took off 2 bases at V and 6 bases at J, with 14 bases between the two ends. CDR3 nucleotides: TGTGCCAGCAGTTTACCCCTCGGGACTGGTCAGCCCCAGCATTTT. Translating gives CASSLPLGTGQPQHF.

The chain recombines TRBV4-3 with TRBJ2-7; TRBD2 aligns across 13 bases. The CDR3 has 18 amino acids. V gave up 1 base and J gave up 3 bases; unmatched junction bases: 9. Germline lookup yields CDR1 LGHNA and CDR2 YSLEER. As DNA, the CDR3 is TGCGCCAGCAGCCAAGTAGGACTAGCGGGAGCTGGGTACTACGAGCAGTACTTC. As protein: CASSQVGLAGAGYYEQYF.

The chain joins TRBV5-5 to TRBJ2-3, with D unclear. The CDR3 is 13 residues long. Germline V gives CDR1 SGHKS, CDR2 YYEKEE (reference sequence). The V end lost 6 bases, the J end lost 0 bases, and 8 bases lay between the germline ends. The CDR3 bases are TGTGCCAGCACCACGGTTAGCACAGATACGCAGTATTTT. Translation: CASTTVSTDTQYF.

This chain uses TRBV7-9 with TRBJ2-7; unclear D gene. Deletions cut 0 bases from V and 7 bases from J, with 13 bases between. The CDR3 is made up of 14 amino acids. The germline CDR1 and CDR2 sequences are SEHNR and FQNEAQ (reference sequence). The chain's CDR3 is CASSLAQRVGEQYF. The DNA for the CDR3 is TGTGCCAGCAGCTTAGCGCAAAGGGTTGGTGAGCAGTACTTC.

This clone was recorded only once. The chain has TRBV28 and TRBJ1-4; D perhaps matches TRBD1 (5 bases). The germline V and J ends were trimmed by 6 bases and 7 bases, with 9 bases remaining between them. Germline V gene sequence: CDR1 MDHEN, CDR2 SYDVKM. The CDR3 spans 12 residues. The CDR3 nucleotides read TGTGCCAGCAGGGGGCAGGGTGAAAAACTGTTTTTT. Translation: CASRGQGEKLFF.

A remark on this clone: Within the sample, other DNA sequences also encode this same CDR3. The chain joins TRBV15 to TRBJ1-5; D possibly corresponds to TRBD1 (6 bases). CDR3 length: 17 amino acids. In germline, CDR1 is LNHNV, CDR2 YYDKDF (reference sequence). Trimming stripped 0 bases from V and 1 base from J, with 13 bases between. Written as DNA, the CDR3 is TGTGCCACCAGCAGAGATTTTACAGGGACGAGCAATCAGCCCCAGCATTTT. Amino acids: CATSRDFTGTSNQPQHF.

This chain joins TRBV7-6 and TRBJ2-1; a possible D gene is TRBD2 (5 bases). V gave up 4 bases and J gave up 0 bases, with 16 bases separating them. Germline V gene data show CDR1 as SGHVS and CDR2 as FNYEAQ. CDR3 length: 17 residues. CDR3 protein: CASSSGGRASSYNEQFF. The CDR3 nucleotides read TGTGCCAGCAGCTCCGGTGGGCGGGCGAGCTCCTACAATGAGCAGTTCTTC. The whole variable domain, filled in from reference TRBV7-6 and TRBJ2-1, reads GAGVSQSPRYKVTKRGQDVALRCDPISGHVSLYWYRQALGQGPEFLTYFNYEAQQDKSGLPNDRFSAERPEGSISTLTIQRTEQRDSAMYRCASSSGGRASSYNEQFFGPGTRLTVL.

This chain connects TRBV5-4 to TRBJ1-2, with 8 bases aligning to TRBD1. The germline V gene has CDR1 SGHNT and CDR2 YYREEE (reference sequence). The CDR3 length is 14 residues. The junction had 4 bases not matched to a gene; V was cut back by 0 bases and J by 6 bases. Here the CDR3 DNA reads TGTGCCAGCAGCTTGGTGGACAGGGACCATGGCTACACCTTC. Translation: CASSLVDRDHGYTF.

The genes are TRBV5-1 and TRBJ2-7, with TRBD1 matching 7 bases. CDR3 length equals 14 residues. Germline CDR1 and CDR2: SGHRS and YFSETQ. The ends lost 4 bases at V and 3 bases at J; junction bases unmatched: 7. This chain's CDR3 is CASSVYRDSYEQYF. The CDR3 bases are TGCGCCAGCAGCGTATATAGGGACAGCTACGAGCAGTACTTC.

CDR3 residues: CATKGSMNTEAFF. The CDR3 nucleotides are TGTGCCACCAAGGGGTCTATGAACACTGAAGCTTTCTTT. This chain links TRBV27 with TRBJ1-1, with D tentatively TRBD1 (5 bases). V lost 10 bases and J 0 bases, leaving 12 bases between the germline ends. Germline V gene lookup returns CDR1 MNHEY and CDR2 SMNVEV (reference sequence). The length of the CDR3 is 13 residues.

This chain connects TRBV9 to TRBJ2-1, with 8 bases identical to TRBD2. Trimming cost V 5 bases and J 5 bases; bases outside gene matches: 6. Germline V gene lookup returns CDR1 SGDLS and CDR2 YYNGEE. The CDR3 has 14 amino acids. The CDR3 nucleotides are TGTGCCAGCAGTAGAGCGGGAGTGCACAATGAGCAGTTCTTC. This codes for CASSRAGVHNEQFF.

The chain is built from TRBV5-1 and TRBJ1-4; 9 nucleotides line up with TRBD1. Germline V gives CDR1 SGHRS, CDR2 YFSETQ. This CDR3 spans 14 amino acids. Germline trimming cut 1 base from V and 8 bases from J; bases unmatched to any gene: 3. In nucleotides, the CDR3 is TGCGCCAGCAGCTTGTTCGGACAGGGGGAAAAACTGTTTTTT. Its translation: CASSLFGQGEKLFF.

The genes are TRBV5-4 and TRBJ1-1; tentative D call: TRBD1 (6 bases). This CDR3 spans 16 amino acids. Deletions cut 4 bases from V and 0 bases from J, with 16 bases between. CDR1 is SGHNT and CDR2 is YYREEE in the germline V gene (reference sequence). CDR3 nucleotide sequence: TGTGCCAGCAGCCGTCCGGGGACACCAATGAACACTGAAGCTTTCTTT. Translating it yields CASSRPGTPMNTEAFF.

This clone is a singleton in its sample. This chain uses TRBV5-1 with TRBJ2-7, with no clear D. V lost 2 bases and J 2 bases, leaving 11 bases between the germline ends. The CDR3 covers 14 residues. CDR1 SGHRS and CDR2 YFSETQ come from the germline V gene. The CDR3 here is CASSLGQRTYEQYF. The CDR3 nucleotides read TGCGCCAGCAGCTTAGGCCAGAGAACCTACGAGCAGTACTTC.